This entry lists 15 T cell receptor beta chains sequenced from one sample in a study of blood T cells in healthy people across ages. Combining a sample-barcoded 5' primer with a J-beta primer mix, a second PCR ran for about 7 to 11 cycles. TCRdb reprocessed the 5' RACE reads with MiXCR, giving one entry per CDR3 protein. This table holds 780,000 or so distinct CDR3 sequences, around 50% found once. Sequencing input: blood. These TCRs come from a man aged 35-49 years in good health.

The CDR3 reads CASSVSPSESAFF. As DNA, the CDR3 is TGTGCCAGCAGCGTGTCCCCATCCGAGTCAGCTTTCTTT. The chain has TRBV9 and TRBJ1-1; D not certain. Germline lookup yields CDR1 SGDLS and CDR2 YYNGEE. The V end lost 2 bases, the J end lost 10 bases, and 15 bases lay between the germline ends. This CDR3 spans 13 amino acids.

This chain connects TRBV6-1 to TRBJ2-5; D remains ambiguous. This CDR3 has 15 amino acids. From germline, CDR1 is MNHNS and CDR2 SASEGT. Between the trimmed V and J ends, which lost 2 bases and 4 bases, there was a span of 14 bases. CDR3 nucleotide sequence: TGTGCCAGCAGTGAACTAAGGGCGGCATCAGAGACCCAGTACTTC. Protein product: CASSELRAASETQYF.

This clonotype has more than one count but fewer than ten. V usage is TRBV5-1 and J usage is TRBJ2-7, with 8 positions matching TRBD2. This CDR3 region has 14 residues. V lost 4 bases, J lost 4 bases, and 7 bases stayed unmatched. Germline V CDR1 and CDR2: SGHRS, YFSETQ. The CDR3 is CASSRRAGEYEQYF. In DNA form, the CDR3 reads TGCGCCAGCAGCAGGCGAGCGGGGGAATACGAGCAGTACTTC.

The chain joins TRBV15 to TRBJ2-7, with TRBD2 as a possible D gene (5 bases). CDR3 length: 14 residues. Between the trimmed V and J ends, which lost 0 bases and 7 bases, there was a span of 13 bases. Germline V lookup: CDR1 LNHNV, CDR2 YYDKDF (reference sequence). CDR3: CATSRDGLPGEQYF. The CDR3 coding sequence is TGTGCCACCAGCAGAGATGGTTTACCGGGAGAGCAGTACTTC.

CDR3 DNA sequence: TGCGCCAGCAGCCAAGTGGGTGGGGCCGGTAATGAAAAACTGTTTTTT. Protein sequence: CASSQVGGAGNEKLFF. The chain carries TRBV4-3 and TRBJ1-4; D perhaps matches TRBD1 (5 bases). The CDR3 spans 16 residues. V lost 1 base and J lost 4, with 13 bases in between. Germline V gene lookup returns CDR1 LGHNA and CDR2 YSLEER.

V gene TRBV20-1 combines with J gene TRBJ1-6; 9 nucleotides align to TRBD1. CDR1 DFQATT and CDR2 SNEGSKA come from the germline V gene (reference sequence). The V gene end was trimmed by 6 bases and the J gene end by 7 bases; junction bases not matched to a gene: 4. This CDR3 comprises 13 residues. The CDR3 DNA reads TGCAGTGCCACGGACAGGGGAAATTCACCCCTCCACTTT. Translating it yields CSATDRGNSPLHF.

V usage is TRBV6-1 and J usage is TRBJ1-2; 7 bases fit TRBD1. The CDR3 totals 12 residues. The germline CDR1 and CDR2 sequences are MNHNS and SASEGT. V shed 6 bases and J 6 bases; nucleotides not matched to a gene: 4. CDR3 in DNA: TGTGCCAGCAGAGGGACAGCCGATGGCTACACCTTC. Translated, it gives CASRGTADGYTF.

This clonotype was counted a few times. The chain couples TRBV29-1 to TRBJ2-1; D is perhaps TRBD1 or TRBD2 (5 bases each). Trimming removed 4 bases from V and 4 bases from J, with 23 bases in between. Germline loops: CDR1 SQVTM, CDR2 ANQGSEA. There are 17 residues in the CDR3. The CDR3 reads CSVGDPSVRAKYNEQFF. The CDR3 region has the DNA TGCAGCGTTGGGGACCCAAGCGTCAGGGCCAAGTACAATGAGCAGTTCTTC.

This clonotype was recorded once. The J gene is TRBJ2-1, the V gene TRBV2; D not certain. The germline V gene has CDR1 SNHLY and CDR2 FYNNEI. There are 11 residues in the CDR3. The V end was cut by 5 bases, the J end by 12 bases, with 11 bases between. CDR3 sequence: CASSPNIGQFF. CDR3 DNA sequence: TGTGCCAGCAGTCCGAACATAGGGCAGTTCTTC.

The gene calls are TRBV20-1 and TRBJ1-5, with 7 bases fitting TRBD1. In germline, CDR1 is DFQATT, CDR2 SNEGSKA (reference sequence). CDR3 length: 16 residues. Losses at the gene ends were 6 bases for V and 3 bases for J; bases not matched to a gene: 14. The CDR3 nucleotides are TGCAGTGCCCTTGGGAAGGAACAGGGGCTCAATCAGCCCCAGCATTTT. Translated: CSALGKEQGLNQPQHF.

This clonotype was detected a few times. The CDR3 is CASSQEGRGYGYTF. DNA for the CDR3: TGCGCCAGCAGCCAAGAAGGACGGGGCTATGGCTACACCTTC. The chain joins TRBV4-3 to TRBJ1-2, with D uncertain. V lost 0 bases to trimming and J lost 4 bases, with 9 bases between them. CDR1 and CDR2 (germline): LGHNA, YSLEER. The CDR3 loop spans 14 amino acids.

V usage is TRBV6-6 and J usage is TRBJ2-5; 9 bases line up with TRBD1. The CDR3 runs 15 residues. After removal of 0 bases from V and 11 bases from J, the junction contained 10 bases not matched to a gene. The germline V gene encodes CDR1 MNHNY and CDR2 SVGAGI (reference sequence). The CDR3 sequence: CASSYSDRGKWGQYF. The CDR3 coding sequence is TGTGCCAGCAGTTACTCAGACAGGGGGAAATGGGGGCAGTACTTC.

J is TRBJ2-5 and V is TRBV27; 7 nucleotides match TRBD2. Unmatched junction bases numbered 8, after V lost 10 bases and J lost 3 bases. The CDR3 loop spans 13 amino acids. In germline, CDR1 is MNHEY, CDR2 SMNVEV (reference sequence). CDR3 bases: TGTGCCACCCGGGACTATTTAAAAGAGACCCAGTACTTC. This sequence encodes CATRDYLKETQYF.

The table lists this clonotype with a few counts. The CDR3 region is CATAGTAHQPQHF. CDR3 DNA: TGTGCCACCGCCGGCACGGCACATCAGCCCCAGCATTTT. The chain links TRBV6-2 or TRBV6-3 to TRBJ1-5; unclear D gene. The CDR3 totals 13 residues. Germline V gene lookup returns CDR1 MNHEY and CDR2 SVGEGT. Trimming cost V 10 bases and J 5 bases, with 15 bases left between them.

The chain uses TRBV7-2 and TRBJ2-7; TRBD2 aligns across 12 bases. The ends lost 5 bases at V and 4 bases at J; junction bases unmatched: 6. CDR1 is SGHTA and CDR2 is FQGNSA in the germline V gene. The CDR3 has 15 amino acids. The CDR3 protein is CASSLRLAGVYEQYF. The CDR3 DNA reads as TGTGCCAGCAGCCTCAGACTAGCGGGAGTTTACGAGCAGTACTTC.